A single sample gave rise to the 13 T cell receptor beta chains below, sequenced in a study of blood T cell repertoires in COVID-19. Clones were read by immunoSEQ multiplex PCR, and TCRdb kept only the in-frame ones, dropping some. The data contain around 63,000 clones, more than 75% of them seen just once; the ten biggest clones take up roughly 6.9%. Material for sequencing was peripheral blood. The receptor source for this set is a man aged 60-69 years with acute or convalescent COVID-19.

The V call is TRBV24-1, the J call TRBJ2-5, with TRBD2 identical over 10 bases. Looked up from germline, CDR1 is KGHDR and CDR2 is SFDVKD. Trimming at V came to 8 bases and at J to 2 bases, leaving 4 bases not matched to a gene. The CDR3 loop spans 14 amino acids. The DNA for the CDR3 is TGTGCCACCATAACTAGCGGGGTTCAAGAGACCCAGTACTTC. It specifies CATITSGVQETQYF.

This sequence joins TRBV6-1 and TRBJ2-5; TRBD2 is a possible D gene (6 bases). With 4 bases removed from V and 3 bases from J, the gap between germline ends came to 21 bases. Germline lookup yields CDR1 MNHNS and CDR2 SASEGT. CDR3 length: 17 residues. The CDR3 reads CASSALAWSGSKETQYF. As DNA, the CDR3 is TGTGCCAGCAGTGCTCTCGCATGGAGCGGGTCAAAAGAGACCCAGTACTTC.

The chain joins TRBV11-2 to TRBJ1-1, with D maybe TRBD1 (6 bases). V was clipped by 5 bases and J by 0 bases, with 16 bases between them. This CDR3 comprises 16 residues. The germline gives CDR1 SGHAT, CDR2 FQNNGV. CDR3 sequence: CASSPKGGAMNTEAFF. In nucleotides, the CDR3 is TGTGCCAGCAGCCCAAAAGGGGGGGCTATGAACACTGAAGCTTTCTTT.

The chain recombines TRBV7-3 with TRBJ2-1, with a possible D match to TRBD1 (6 bases). Germline V gene lookup returns CDR1 SGHTA and CDR2 FQGTGA. The V end lost 4 bases, the J end lost 6 bases, and 10 bases lay between the germline ends. The CDR3 contains 13 residues. The CDR3 loop is CASSSTGTNEQFF. As DNA, the CDR3 is TGTGCCAGCAGCTCCACAGGGACCAATGAGCAGTTCTTC.

This clone was detected a few times. The genes are TRBV7-2 and TRBJ2-1, with 11 bases fitting TRBD2. The germline gives CDR1 SGHTA, CDR2 FQGNSA. With 5 bases clipped from V and 8 bases from J, the junction kept 14 bases outside the gene matches. The CDR3 spans 17 residues. The CDR3 is CASSPRRPSGGWDEQFF. The CDR3 bases are TGTGCCAGCAGCCCTCGTCGCCCTAGCGGGGGGTGGGATGAGCAGTTCTTC.

The table lists this clone with a count of one. The chain links TRBV5-4 to TRBJ1-5; 7 nucleotides match TRBD1. V lost 4 bases and J lost 4; bases outside the gene matches: 8. Looked up from germline, CDR1 is SGHNT and CDR2 is YYREEE (reference sequence). The CDR3 runs to 15 residues. In DNA form, the CDR3 reads TGTGCCAGCAGCCCCGGGACAGATATGAATCAGCCCCAGCATTTT. Amino acids: CASSPGTDMNQPQHF.

The CDR3 DNA sequence: TGTGCCAGCAGCGCGATCACGATGGGGGGAAGCAATGAGCAGTTCTTC. Encoded protein: CASSAITMGGSNEQFF. The chain combines TRBV9 with TRBJ2-1, with D possibly matching TRBD2 (6 bases). Germline CDR1 and CDR2: SGDLS and YYNGEE. V was shortened by 3 bases and J by 6 bases, with 19 bases between the two germline ends. CDR3 size: 16 residues.

V gene TRBV10-2 combines with J gene TRBJ2-1; D not certain. From germline, CDR1 is WSHSY and CDR2 SAAADI. CDR3 length: 12 amino acids. Trimming stripped 6 bases from V and 1 base from J, with 4 bases between. Here the CDR3 reads CASRASYNEQFF. CDR3 coding DNA: TGCGCCAGCAGGGCTTCCTACAATGAGCAGTTCTTC.

The J gene is TRBJ2-7, the V gene TRBV11-2, with 7 bases fitting TRBD2. CDR1 SGHAT and CDR2 FQNNGV come from the germline V gene. Unmatched junction bases numbered 2, after V lost 1 base and J lost 5 bases. CDR3 length: 13 residues. The CDR3 bases are TGTGCCAGCAGCTTAGCGGGGGGTCACGAGCAGTACTTC. It is translated as CASSLAGGHEQYF.

This chain connects TRBV7-6 to TRBJ1-3, with 7 bases fitting TRBD1. The CDR3 extends over 15 amino acids. Germline CDR1 reads SGHVS; CDR2 reads FNYEAQ. The V and J ends lost 5 bases and 4 bases, in that order; junction bases with no gene match: 8. The CDR3 region is CASSLRTGSGNTIYF. In nucleotides, the CDR3 is TGTGCCAGCAGCCTCCGGACAGGATCCGGAAACACCATATATTTT.

V usage is TRBV5-1 and J usage is TRBJ2-5, with 9 positions matching TRBD1. The germline CDR1 and CDR2 sequences are SGHRS and YFSETQ. Unmatched junction bases numbered 8, after V lost 3 bases and J lost 5 bases. This CDR3 comprises 15 residues. The DNA of the CDR3 is TGCGCCAGCAGCTGGACAGGGGATGAGGGGGAGACCCAGTACTTC. Its translation: CASSWTGDEGETQYF.

The gene calls are TRBV19 and TRBJ2-1; a possible D gene is TRBD2 (5 bases). Germline V gene sequence: CDR1 LNHDA, CDR2 SQIVND (reference sequence). The CDR3 is 15 amino acids. Trimming pared 0 bases from V and 10 bases from J, leaving 16 bases between. The DNA for the CDR3 is TGTGCCAGTAGTATAGATCCGCGGACCACGGGAGAGCAGTTCTTC. It is translated as CASSIDPRTTGEQFF.

The CDR3 DNA reads as TGTGCCAGCAGCTCCCGCCGCCTAGCGGGGGGGCCGGATACGCAGTATTTT. It encodes CASSSRRLAGGPDTQYF. The V call is TRBV7-2, the J call TRBJ2-3, with TRBD2 identical over 12 bases. V lost 4 bases to trimming and J lost 6 bases; unmatched junction nucleotides: 11. The CDR3 totals 17 residues. The V gene's germline CDR1 is SGHTA and CDR2 FQGNSA.